These 8 T cell receptor beta chains were all obtained from the same sample, sequenced in a study of OX40 agonist ivuxolimab in advanced cancers. Sequencing was performed with immunoSEQ multiplex PCR; in TCRdb, only in-frame clones are kept and a portion is missing. The table shows 50,000 to 70,000 clones, with about 86% occurring only once. The sequences come from CD4+ or CD8+ T cells sorted from blood, collected in a trial of the OX40 agonist ivuxolimab. Source of these receptors: an adult with an advanced solid tumor such as melanoma, head and neck, liver or kidney cancer.

The chain is built from TRBV30 and TRBJ2-7; TRBD2 matches at 13 bases. Per the germline V gene, CDR1 is GTSNPN and CDR2 is SVGIG (reference sequence). J lost 4 bases, V lost 1 base, and 7 bases had no gene match. The CDR3 sequence is 16 residues long. CDR3 sequence reads: CAWSAPPGLAGYEQYF. The CDR3 nucleotides are TGTGCCTGGAGTGCCCCTCCGGGACTAGCGGGATACGAGCAGTACTTC. Supplemented by reference TRBV30 and TRBJ2-7, the full variable domain reads SQTIHQWPATLVQPVGSPLSLECTVEGTSNPNLYWYRQAAGRGLQLLFYSVGIGQISSEVPQNLSASRPQDRQFILSSKKLLLSDSGFYLCAWSAPPGLAGYEQYFGPGTRLTVT.

The V gene is TRBV7-2, the J gene TRBJ2-7, with 7 bases aligning to TRBD1. Germline trimming cut 1 base from V and 3 bases from J; bases unmatched to any gene: 9. The CDR3 is 16 residues long. Germline V gene sequence: CDR1 SGHTA, CDR2 FQGNSA. The CDR3 region is CASSLGGGADLYEQYF. As DNA, the CDR3 is TGTGCCAGCAGCTTAGGAGGGGGCGCTGACCTCTACGAGCAGTACTTC.

The V and J genes are TRBV6-1 and TRBJ2-5; D is unclear. From germline, CDR1 is MNHNS and CDR2 SASEGT. The CDR3 runs to 16 residues. V was trimmed by 2 bases and J by 0 bases, leaving 13 bases between them. The CDR3: CASSEPPRLYQETQYF. CDR3 DNA: TGTGCCAGCAGTGAACCACCTAGACTGTACCAAGAGACCCAGTACTTC.

The V and J genes are TRBV30 and TRBJ1-1, with D maybe TRBD1 (5 bases). This CDR3 is built from 15 residues. The V gene lost 1 base and the J gene lost 4 bases, with 16 bases spanning the gap. Germline CDR1 reads GTSNPN; CDR2 reads SVGIG (reference sequence). CDR3 in amino acids: CAWSAFWGVGTEAFF. CDR3 nucleotide sequence: TGTGCCTGGAGTGCCTTCTGGGGGGTGGGCACTGAAGCTTTCTTT.

The chain recombines TRBV28 with TRBJ2-5; 11 positions agree with TRBD1. With the DNA end fitting TRBJ2-7 better, the J assignment may be wrong. The CDR3 is 16 amino acids. Looked up from germline, CDR1 is MDHEN and CDR2 is SYDVKM. The CDR3, as DNA: TGTGCCAGCAGTTTAGAGGGGGACAGGGGGGACTACGAGCAGTACTTC. Translated, it gives CASSLEGDRGDYEQYF.

CDR3 protein: CASSHTLRGREAREQYF. The CDR3 nucleotides read TGCGCCAGCAGCCACACGCTCCGCGGCAGGGAAGCGCGCGAGCAGTACTTC. The V call is TRBV4-1, the J call TRBJ2-7, with TRBD1 as a possible D gene (5 bases). The CDR3 covers 17 residues. From germline, CDR1 is MGHRA and CDR2 YSYEKL. V lost 3 bases and J 6 bases, leaving 24 bases between the germline ends.

This clone showed up just a few times. This chain links TRBV21-1 with TRBJ2-7; the table assigns TRBD1, which was not confirmed against the DNA. TRBV21-1 is listed as a pseudogene. This CDR3 comprises 14 residues. CDR3 DNA: TGTGCCAGCAGCTGGGACAGGGGAGCCTACGAGCAGTACTTC. Protein sequence: CASSWDRGAYEQYF.

The V and J genes are TRBV5-1 and TRBJ2-7, with a weak D call TRBD1 (5 bases). This CDR3 comprises 14 residues. The V gene lost 2 bases and the J gene lost 7 bases, with 16 bases spanning the gap. CDR1 SGHRS and CDR2 YFSETQ come from the germline V gene. CDR3 nucleotide sequence: TGCGCCAGCAGCTTCGGCAGGGCTAATGGGGAGCAGTACTTC. Its protein is CASSFGRANGEQYF. Based on the CDR3 plus reference TRBV5-1 and TRBJ2-7, the full variable domain is KAGVTQTPRYLIKTRGQQVTLSCSPISGHRSVSWYQQTPGQGLQFLFEYFSETQRNKGNFPGRFSGRQFSNSRSEMNVSTLELGDSALYLCASSFGRANGEQYFGPGTRLTVT.